This T cell receptor beta chain was retrieved from a study of blood T cell repertoires in COVID-19. Everyone who took part was 18 to 89 years old, and they came from 24 US areas. This CDR3 spans 16 amino acids. V was clipped by 0 bases and J by 2 bases; unmatched bases: 7. The germline CDR1 and CDR2 sequences are SGHRS and YFSETQ. TCRdb's copy holds only in-frame clones and misses some; the assay was immunoSEQ multiplex PCR. Among approximately 260,000 clones listed, roughly 90% were seen once. This TCR was recovered from a woman in her 30s with acute COVID-19. V usage is TRBV5-1 and J usage is TRBJ2-5; 7 bases line up with TRBD2. Sequencing was done on a sample of PBMCs or T cells enriched from blood (not recorded which). DNA of the CDR3: TGCGCCAGCAGCTTGGCAGGTAGCGGGTTACAAGAGACCCAGTACTTC. Protein sequence: CASSLAGSGLQETQYF.